This TCR beta chain was recorded in a study of T cells after yellow fever vaccination. General observations from the study: FACS-sorted repertoires could contain abundant clonotypes contaminating from the bulk population. The secondary response showed a weaker magnitude and a faster peak, day 5 versus 15. Clonotype sharing between CD4 and CD8 compartments was small.

UMIs and a universal primer site were added when TCR cDNA was made by 5'RACE template switching. TCRdb reanalysed the 5' RACE reads using MiXCR and keeps one entry per CDR3 protein. This table holds 95,000 to 150,000 distinct CDR3 sequences, 7.4% found once. Germline-derived CDR1 and CDR2 are SGHDN and FVKESK. Trimming at V came to 4 bases and at J to 4 bases, leaving 7 bases not matched to a gene. This CDR3 comprises 14 residues. This clonotype was seen ten or more times. The antigen remains unidentified. This receptor was identified in a man aged 18-30 years who received the YFV17D yellow fever vaccine. The gene calls are TRBV14 and TRBJ2-7; 7 bases agree with TRBD2. The starting material was CD4+ T cells sorted from PBMCs, obtained roughly 10 days after the first yellow fever vaccination. The CDR3 DNA is TGTGCCAGCAGCCTCCCGGGGAGGGGTTACGAGCAGTACTTC. Translation: CASSLPGRGYEQYF.